This T cell receptor beta chain was sequenced during a study of blood T cell repertoires in COVID-19. Study context: Collection of acute and convalescent COVID-19 samples took place in the United States, Italy and Spain. T cells, B-cell-depleted T cells, or PBMCs provided the cDNA or gDNA that served as material.

TCRdb keeps only in-frame clones here, not all; method: immunoSEQ multiplex PCR. In the table there are some 65,000 clones, 90% of which are singletons. The sequenced material came from peripheral blood. The receptor was derived from a man aged 45-65 years with COVID-19, enrolled during active disease.

Written as DNA, the CDR3 is TGTGCCAGCAGCTTGGAACTAGCGGGAGGCAATGAGCAGTTCTTC. This translates into CASSLELAGGNEQFF. This rearrangement joins TRBV5-5 to TRBJ2-1, with TRBD2 matching over 12 bases. Germline CDR1 is SGHKS and CDR2 is YYEKEE (reference sequence). V gave up 0 bases and J gave up 6 bases; unmatched junction bases: 1. The CDR3 contains 15 residues.